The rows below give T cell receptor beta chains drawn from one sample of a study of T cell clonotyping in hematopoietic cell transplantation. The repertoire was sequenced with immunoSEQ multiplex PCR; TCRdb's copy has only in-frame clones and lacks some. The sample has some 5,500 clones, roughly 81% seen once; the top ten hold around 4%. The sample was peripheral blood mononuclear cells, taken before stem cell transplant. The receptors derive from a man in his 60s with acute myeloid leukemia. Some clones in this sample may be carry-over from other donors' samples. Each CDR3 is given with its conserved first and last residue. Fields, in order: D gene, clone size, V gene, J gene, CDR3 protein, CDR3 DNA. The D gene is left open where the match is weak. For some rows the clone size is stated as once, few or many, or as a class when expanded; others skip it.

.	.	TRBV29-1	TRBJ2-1	CSVEGGSQSYNEQFF	TGCAGCGTTGAAGGGGGCAGCCAGTCCTACAATGAGCAGTTCTTC
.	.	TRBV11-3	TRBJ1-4	CASSPNLVSNEKLFF	TGTGCCAGCAGCCCCAACCTGGTCTCTAATGAAAAACTGTTTTTT
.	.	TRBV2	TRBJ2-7	CASSNSGDSYEQYF	TGTGCCAGCAGTAACTCAGGGGACTCCTACGAGCAGTACTTC
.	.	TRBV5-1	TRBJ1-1	CASSVGGTVNTEAFF	TGCGCCAGCAGCGTTGGAGGGACGGTGAACACTGAAGCTTTCTTT
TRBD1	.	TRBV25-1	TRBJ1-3	CASGRTGDYRNTIYF	TGTGCCAGTGGTAGGACAGGGGATTATCGGAACACCATATATTTT
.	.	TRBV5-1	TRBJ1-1	CASSFEGTEAFF	TGCGCCAGCAGCTTTGAGGGCACTGAAGCTTTCTTT
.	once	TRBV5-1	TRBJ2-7	CASSLGDEQYF	TGCGCCAGCAGCTTGGGCGACGAGCAGTACTTC
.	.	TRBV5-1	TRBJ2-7	CASSLDLGADEQYF	TGCGCCAGCAGCTTAGATCTGGGGGCGGACGAGCAGTACTTC
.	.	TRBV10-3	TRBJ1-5	CAISGSSNQPQHF	TGTGCCATCTCAGGGAGTAGCAATCAGCCCCAGCATTTT
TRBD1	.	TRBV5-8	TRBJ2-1	CASRLYGTGYNEQFF	TGTGCCAGCAGATTGTACGGGACAGGCTACAATGAGCAGTTCTTC
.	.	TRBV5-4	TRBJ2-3	CASSFPMTSVGTDTQYF	TGTGCCAGCAGCTTCCCGATGACTAGTGTCGGCACGGATACGCAGTATTTT
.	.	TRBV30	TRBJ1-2	CAWSVGAGMARGYTF	TGTGCCTGGAGTGTCGGGGCGGGGATGGCTCGGGGCTACACCTTC
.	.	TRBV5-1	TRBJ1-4	CASSSYGDATNEKLFF	TGCGCCAGCAGCTCTTATGGGGATGCAACTAATGAAAAACTGTTTTTT
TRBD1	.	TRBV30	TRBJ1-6	CAWRTATLGTGDSPLHF	TGTGCCTGGAGGACAGCCACACTCGGGACAGGGGATTCACCCCTCCACTTT
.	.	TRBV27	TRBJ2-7	CASSPLSSYEQYF	TGTGCCAGCAGTCCCCTTTCTTCCTACGAGCAGTACTTC
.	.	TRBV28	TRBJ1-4	CASSLIGRIGGKLFF	TGTGCCAGCAGTTTAATCGGTCGAATAGGAGGAAAACTGTTTTTT
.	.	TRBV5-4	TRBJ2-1	CASRTPQSSYNEQFF	TGTGCCAGCAGGACACCGCAGAGCTCCTACAATGAGCAGTTCTTC
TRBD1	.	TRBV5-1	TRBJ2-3	CASSLVVGGATDTQYF	TGCGCCAGCAGCTTGGTGGTAGGGGGCGCGACAGATACGCAGTATTTT
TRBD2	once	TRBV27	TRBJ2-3	CASSPRTSGADTQYF	TGTGCCAGCAGTCCTCGGACTAGCGGAGCAGATACGCAGTATTTT
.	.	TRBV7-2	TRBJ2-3	CASSLGGPSTDTQYF	TGTGCCAGCAGCTTAGGGGGGCCGAGCACAGATACGCAGTATTTT
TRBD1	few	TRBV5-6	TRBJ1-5	CASSYRGTNQPQHF	TGTGCCAGCAGTTACAGGGGGACGAATCAGCCCCAGCATTTT
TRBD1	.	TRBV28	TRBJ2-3	CASSFRTGGSDTQYF	TGTGCCAGCAGTTTCCGGACAGGGGGCTCAGATACGCAGTATTTT
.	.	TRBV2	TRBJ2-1	CASSENEQFF	TGTGCCAGCAGTGAAAATGAGCAGTTCTTC
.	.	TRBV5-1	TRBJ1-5	CASKRDERSNQPQHF	TGCGCCAGCAAGCGAGATGAGCGTAGCAATCAGCCCCAGCATTTT
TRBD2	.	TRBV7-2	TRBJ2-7	CASRPNAGGAGEQYF	TGTGCCAGCAGGCCAAATGCCGGGGGGGCCGGGGAGCAGTACTTC
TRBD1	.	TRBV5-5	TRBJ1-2	CASSLGPGTGIYGYTF	TGTGCCAGCAGCTTGGGTCCCGGGACAGGGATCTATGGCTACACCTTC
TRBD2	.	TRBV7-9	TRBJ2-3	CASSAGTSGRRIDTQYF	TGTGCCAGCAGCGCCGGGACTAGCGGGAGGAGGATAGATACGCAGTATTTT
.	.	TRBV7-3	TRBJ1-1	CASSFTRDTEAFF	TGTGCCAGCAGTTTTACAAGGGACACTGAAGCTTTCTTT
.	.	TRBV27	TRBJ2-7	CASSLIKGEFPYEQYF	TGTGCCAGCAGTTTAATCAAGGGCGAATTCCCCTACGAGCAGTACTTC
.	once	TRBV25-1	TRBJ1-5	CASSGANSNQPQHF	TGTGCCAGCAGTGGGGCGAATAGCAATCAGCCCCAGCATTTT
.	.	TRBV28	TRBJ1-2	CASLREGYGYTF	TGTGCCAGCCTACGGGAGGGCTATGGCTACACCTTC
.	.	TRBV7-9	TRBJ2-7	CASSRPSSGHGSYEQYF	TGTGCCAGCAGCCGACCCTCAAGCGGGCATGGCTCCTACGAGCAGTACTTC
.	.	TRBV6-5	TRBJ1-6	CASSLGAYNSPLHF	TGTGCCAGCAGTTTGGGGGCATATAATTCACCCCTCCACTTT
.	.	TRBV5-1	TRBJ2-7	CASSFLQGGGLSEQYF	TGCGCCAGCAGCTTCCTTCAAGGGGGGGGGCTTTCCGAGCAGTACTTC
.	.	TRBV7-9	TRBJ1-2	CASSYYQGSGYTF	TGTGCCAGCAGCTATTATCAGGGAAGCGGCTACACCTTC
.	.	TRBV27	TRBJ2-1	CASSSQGSSYNEQFF	TGTGCCAGCAGTTCTCAGGGGAGCTCCTACAATGAGCAGTTCTTC
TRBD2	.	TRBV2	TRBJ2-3	CASSFGLAGGSDTQYF	TGTGCCAGCAGTTTCGGACTAGCGGGGGGCTCTGATACGCAGTATTTT
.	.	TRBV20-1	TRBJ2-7	CSARAGTEQYF	TGCAGTGCCCGAGCGGGTACCGAGCAGTACTTC
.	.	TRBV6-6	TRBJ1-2	CASSYGVRWGYTF	TGTGCCAGCAGTTACGGGGTCAGATGGGGCTACACCTTC
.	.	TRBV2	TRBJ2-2	CASSVEGSTGELFF	TGTGCCAGCAGTGTCGAGGGGAGCACCGGGGAGCTGTTTTTT